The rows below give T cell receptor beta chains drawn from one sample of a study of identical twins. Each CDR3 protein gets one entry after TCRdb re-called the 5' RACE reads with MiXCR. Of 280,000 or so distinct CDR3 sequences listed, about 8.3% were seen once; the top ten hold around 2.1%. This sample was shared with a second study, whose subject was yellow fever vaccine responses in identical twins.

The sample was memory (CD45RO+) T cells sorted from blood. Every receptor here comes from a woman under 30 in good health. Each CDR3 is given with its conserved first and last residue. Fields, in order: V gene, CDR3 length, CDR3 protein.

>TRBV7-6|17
CASSLAPSGTSYNEHFF
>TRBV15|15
CATSRDRQRNEKLFF
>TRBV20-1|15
CSARVGRSLTYEQYF
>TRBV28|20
CASSSAAGGRTSGRGDTQYF
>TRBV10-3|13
CAISGAGQETQYF
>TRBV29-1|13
CSVREQGGQPQHF
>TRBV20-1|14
CSARAGAGTDTQYF
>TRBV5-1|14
CASSLAGIDTEAFF
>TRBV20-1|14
CSASTGTFSYEQYF
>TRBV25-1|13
CASSPFMGDEQFF
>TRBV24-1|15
CATPSVINRTDTQYF
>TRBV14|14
CASSQDQGADTQYF
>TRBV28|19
CASSSGLASKASSYNEQFF
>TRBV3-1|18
CASSQETLAVAVLNEQFF
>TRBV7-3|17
CASSLGYTSGITGELFF
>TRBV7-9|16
CASSRDRGTGYTEAFF
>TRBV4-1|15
CASSLREGNTGELFF
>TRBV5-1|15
CASSWGQGSAYTQYF
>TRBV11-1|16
CASSLGGSGSVDEQFF
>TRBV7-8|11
CASSLEGVQFF
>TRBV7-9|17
CASSAPGGTGFQETQYF
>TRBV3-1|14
CASSQDAGTSGYTF